A single sample is the source of the 25 T cell receptor beta chains below, sequenced in a study of T cell clusters in autoimmune cytopenias. Multiplex touch-down PCR amplified TRB using TRB-A and TRB-B pools in one tube. TCRdb re-analyzed the multiplex PCR reads; it lists each CDR3 protein once, without DNA. The ten most abundant clones cover less than 5.5% of a sample with roughly 10,000 distinct CDR3 sequences. TRB was amplified from approximately 230 ng of peripheral blood genomic DNA per sample. The sample also formed part of further work on T cell repertoires in aging, cancer and after chemotherapy.

The specimen sequenced was peripheral blood. The receptors shown here come from a human donor in good health.

The chain is built from TRBV11-2 and TRBJ2-1; TCRdb outputs TRBD1, but without DNA this stays unchecked. Germline V lookup: CDR1 SGHAT, CDR2 FQNNGV. CDR3 length: 16 residues. The CDR3 is CASSFAGTGLYNEQFF.

V usage is TRBV20-1 and J usage is TRBJ2-3; the TCRdb call, TRBD2, lacks DNA for checking. Germline V gives CDR1 DFQATT, CDR2 SNEGSKA (reference sequence). The CDR3 runs 14 residues. CDR3 region: CSAFPSSAADTQYF.

V and J are TRBV4-2 and TRBJ2-3; TCRdb returns TRBD2, unconfirmable since there is no DNA. The CDR3 has 17 residues. Germline V gene sequence: CDR1 LGHNA, CDR2 YNFKEQ. CDR3 loop: CASSLKLAGLSGDTQYF.

The J gene is TRBJ2-3, the V gene TRBV13. Germline V gene lookup returns CDR1 PRHDT and CDR2 FYEKMQ (reference sequence). The CDR3 has 13 residues. This CDR3 reads CASSDEGADTQYF.

Measured by frequency, this clonotype is medium-sized. The chain couples TRBV6-6 to TRBJ2-7; the D call from TCRdb, TRBD2, cannot be confirmed without DNA. Germline V gene sequence: CDR1 MNHNY, CDR2 SVGAGI (reference sequence). This CDR3 spans 14 amino acids. CDR3 sequence: CASSYSGTSYEQYF.

This chain uses TRBV30 with TRBJ1-5; TCRdb proposes TRBD1, but this gene call is untestable without DNA. Germline values: CDR1 GTSNPN, CDR2 SVGIG (reference sequence). The CDR3 covers 13 residues. This CDR3 reads CAWSPGPNQPQHF.

This rearrangement joins TRBV20-1 to TRBJ2-3; the D call of TRBD1 rests on TCRdb alone, since no DNA is present to check it. This CDR3 region has 13 residues. CDR1 DFQATT and CDR2 SNEGSKA come from the germline V gene (reference sequence). CDR3 sequence: CSARGDPTDTQYF.

J is TRBJ1-5 and V is TRBV6-4; the D call of TRBD1 rests on TCRdb alone, since no DNA is present to check it. The germline V gene has CDR1 MRHNA and CDR2 SNTAGT. This CDR3 spans 16 amino acids. CDR3 sequence reads: CASSPGTGEGNQPQHF.

This chain uses TRBV9 with TRBJ2-3; the D gene TCRdb calls, TRBD2, cannot be checked with no DNA. This CDR3 comprises 15 residues. Germline V gene data show CDR1 as SGDLS and CDR2 as YYNGEE. CDR3 residues: CASSVGTSRTDTQYF.

By frequency, this clonotype registers medium-sized. The V and J genes are TRBV10-3 and TRBJ1-2. Germline V gives CDR1 ENHRY, CDR2 SYGVKD. This CDR3 contains 14 residues. Here the CDR3 reads CAISGRGLSYGYTF.

The chain carries TRBV4-3 and TRBJ2-2; TCRdb lists TRBD1, though no DNA is available to test this call. The CDR3 extends over 15 amino acids. CDR1 and CDR2 from the germline V gene are LGHNA and YSLEER. The CDR3: CASSQSGQGNGELFF.

The chain recombines TRBV6-5 with TRBJ2-4; there is no DNA to check the TCRdb D call of TRBD1. The CDR3 contains 16 residues. Germline CDR1 and CDR2: MNHEY and SVGAGI. The CDR3 region is CASSVGGQAAKNIQYF.

This clonotype is deemed medium-sized (0.01 to 0.1%) by its frequency. The chain is built from TRBV29-1 and TRBJ2-4; TCRdb names TRBD1, which stays unverified in the absence of DNA. Germline CDR1 is SQVTM and CDR2 is ANQGSEA. The CDR3 is 15 amino acids. The CDR3 loop is CSVADSRTGIDIQYF.

V is TRBV6-5 and J is TRBJ2-4. Per the germline V gene, CDR1 is MNHEY and CDR2 is SVGAGI. There are 16 residues in the CDR3. The chain's CDR3 is CASSYLTLLAKNIQYF.

This clonotype is called medium-sized (0.01 to 0.1%) based on its frequency. The chain uses TRBV7-9 and TRBJ2-7; TCRdb's D call, TRBD1, is unchecked because there is no DNA. Germline lookup yields CDR1 SEHNR and CDR2 FQNEAQ (reference sequence). The CDR3 spans 14 residues. The CDR3 sequence: CASSQGQGEGEQYF.

The chain carries TRBV20-1 and TRBJ2-5. The CDR3 totals 13 residues. Germline CDR1 is DFQATT and CDR2 is SNEGSKA (reference sequence). The CDR3 sequence is CSAREGIQETQYF.

The chain couples TRBV9 to TRBJ2-2; TCRdb names TRBD2, which stays unverified in the absence of DNA. The CDR3 covers 16 residues. Per germline, CDR1 SGDLS and CDR2 YYNGEE. CDR3 protein: CASSVAPPRVTGELFF. Filled out from reference TRBV9 and TRBJ2-2, the complete variable domain reads DSGVTQTPKHLITATGQRVTLRCSPRSGDLSVYWYQQSLDQGLQFLIQYYNGEERAKGNILERFSAQQFPDLHSELNLSSLELGDSALYFCASSVAPPRVTGELFFGEGSRLTVL.

This clonotype counts as medium-sized by frequency. V is TRBV19 and J is TRBJ1-2. CDR3 length: 15 residues. Germline values: CDR1 LNHDA, CDR2 SQIVND (reference sequence). The CDR3 reads CASTLSWAKNYGYTF.

Here the CDR3 reads CSARAAGGQETQYF. This rearrangement joins TRBV20-1 to TRBJ2-5; TCRdb selects TRBD2, and the lack of DNA leaves this call unchecked. The CDR3 runs to 14 residues. Germline CDR1 is DFQATT and CDR2 is SNEGSKA (reference sequence).

Its frequency marks this clonotype as medium-sized. The chain joins TRBV30 to TRBJ2-3. Germline V gene data show CDR1 as GTSNPN and CDR2 as SVGIG (reference sequence). The CDR3 length is 14 residues. This chain's CDR3 is CAWNVGYPTDTQYF. The full variable domain, its missing parts supplied by reference TRBV30 and TRBJ2-3, is SQTIHQWPATLVQPVGSPLSLECTVEGTSNPNLYWYRQAAGRGLQLLFYSVGIGQISSEVPQNLSASRPQDRQFILSSKKLLLSDSGFYLCAWNVGYPTDTQYFGPGTRLTVL.

Considering frequency, this clonotype is medium-sized. The chain joins TRBV5-6 to TRBJ2-3; TCRdb indicates TRBD1, and absent DNA this call remains unverified. The CDR3 totals 17 residues. Germline values: CDR1 SGHDT, CDR2 YYEEEE. CDR3 sequence reads: CASSHPTGPRRTDTQYF.

According to its frequency, this clonotype is medium-sized. The CDR3 protein is CASSSTAVSYEQYF. The J gene is TRBJ2-7, the V gene TRBV19. CDR1 LNHDA and CDR2 SQIVND come from the germline V gene (reference sequence). This CDR3 has 14 amino acids.

This clonotype is deemed medium-sized by its frequency. V gene TRBV27 combines with J gene TRBJ1-2; TCRdb picks TRBD1, but there is no DNA to check that call. The CDR3 totals 13 residues. CDR1 and CDR2 (germline): MNHEY, SMNVEV (reference sequence). This chain's CDR3 is CASSPNQGSGYTF.

The chain combines TRBV19 with TRBJ2-3; TCRdb's D call, TRBD1, is unchecked because there is no DNA. The germline gives CDR1 LNHDA, CDR2 SQIVND (reference sequence). This CDR3 region has 14 residues. The CDR3 sequence is CASTPGGPRDTQYF.

This sequence joins TRBV10-3 and TRBJ2-5. Per the germline V gene, CDR1 is ENHRY and CDR2 is SYGVKD. This CDR3 has 12 amino acids. This CDR3 is CAISELQETQYF.